This section outlines one TCR beta chain sequence together with its context. Its cognate antigen has yet to be identified. No per-base quality is available; no much larger clone lies one base away. The source of the sample is a study of cytomegalovirus exposure and HLA in healthy donors (dated by TCRdb to the late 2010s). For the wider study: An earlier analysis of approximately 640 of the donors reported 250 to 300 Gb of sequence data and around 110 million unique TCR beta sequences from roughly 200 million T cells. An early release that covered roughly 600 HLA-typed donors contained about 290 gigabases of sequencing data and tens of millions of unique TCR sequences. Of the roughly 400 genotyped donors, 80% to 90% were placed in the genetic ancestry cluster associated with self-reported Caucasian donors. The study was designed to test whether signatures of past pathogen exposure could be identified by cataloging public T cell receptors. The study profiled the T cell repertoires of 500 to 800 subjects by immunosequencing and related them to cytomegalovirus serostatus. Along with the roughly 700-subject first cohort, a separate validation cohort of about 110 different subjects was used. To predict cytomegalovirus infection status, the study combined high-throughput TCR immunosequencing, statistical association of individual TCRs with disease status, and machine learning. A later analysis re-examined previously published TCR beta repertoires from roughly 720 donors and added high-resolution HLA genotyping to investigate patterns of TCR occurrence. Rather than using new phenotypic data, the later analysis identified candidate immune exposures from TCR beta sequences and from how often those sequences occurred across donors. To decide whether each TCR beta V gene segment behaved as functional or pseudogenic, an earlier analysis of nearly 600 of the donors relied on high-throughput TCR beta sequencing. Donor age, sex, ethnicity and CMV serostatus were compiled together with the repertoire data. Genome-wide SNP genotypes for about 65% of the 666 donors were used in a later genetic analysis, which treated that subset as a discovery cohort. All discovery cohort repertoires had been generated on a single sequencing platform. HLA typing included class I and class II loci at four-digit resolution. Typing coverage differed by locus: A, B, C, DRB1 and DQB1 were typed in about 620-630 donors, DQA1 in about 510, DPA1 in some 600, and DPB1 in 400 to 480. A few DR-DQ haplotypes were handled as single units for association and clustering because linkage in the cohort was strong. On average, 235,054 unique TCR beta nucleotide sequences were sequenced per donor among 350 to 400 genotyped donors of the cohort, with around 19% of those sequences being non-productive.

The CDR3 runs 14 residues from the cysteine to the phenylalanine. The entry retains the CDR3 DNA only, 42 bases that are in frame from base 1. In the germline V gene, CDR1 corresponds to SGHRS and CDR2 to YFSETQ. Trimming costs V 2 bases and J 2 bases, and their ends lie 8 bases apart. General conclusions and limits of the study: According to a later analysis, TCR association rates differed among HLA loci, with DRB1 alleles showing the most associated TCRs and HLA-C alleles showing the fewest. It was suggested by the authors that the approach could potentially be generalized to other disease states and immunological phenotypes. In the study, about 150 TCR beta chains were listed as associated with cytomegalovirus. Most CMV-associated TCR beta chains appeared to be HLA-restricted in a later analysis, and the HLA associations seemed to be driven largely by CMV exposure. Across donors, most TCR sequences were observed very rarely, whereas some public TCRs were present in many individuals. At a false discovery rate of 0.05, a later analysis linked around 15,000 TCR beta sequences to specific HLA alleles. The 87-base-pair reads could not distinguish some IMGT-functional V segments, including TRBV6-2 and TRBV6-3, so those segments were excluded. The presence/absence analyses assumed that sequencing depth was roughly uniform across donors, and that assumption may not be true. The classifier was reported to diagnose cytomegalovirus status with high specificity and sensitivity in both the original and validation cohorts. The only immune exposure information available for the cohort was CMV serostatus. When HLA alleles, especially DR and DQ, strongly co-occurred, TCR associations were difficult to assign to individual alleles. The cohort was sequenced for TCR beta chains only, and without alpha or paired-chain data the features that could be detected were limited. Linkage disequilibrium might explain the correlated functional status among segregating V segments, but an unknown experimental factor could not be excluded. In a later genetic analysis, fewer N-insertions in productive TCRs were reported among donors in an Asian-associated ancestry cluster than the roughly 640-donor mean. Broadly in line with IMGT annotations, most TCR beta V segments showed up in productive rearrangements about 87% or about 30% of the time in an earlier analysis of 450 to 600 of the donors. A cluster of highly shared sequence variants was judged likely to represent a technical artifact of the sequencing pipeline. Compared with equally common non-associated chains, HLA-associated TCR beta chains in a later analysis were more clonally expanded and had lower generation probabilities. Because some donors lacked HLA typing at each locus, the association tests relied only on the typed subset. Because counts were too low, fewer than 20 rarely observed V segments, including chromosome 9 orphons, were excluded from the earlier analysis of around 640 of the donors. A further reported finding was that TCR beta sequences accurately predicted the HLA-A and HLA-B alleles for most subjects in the first cohort. Three of the identified cytomegalovirus-associated TCR beta chains were confirmed in vitro to be specific for cytomegalovirus antigens. In a later analysis, several top co-occurrence clusters were reported to appear linked to parvovirus B19, influenza, CMV and Epstein-Barr virus. An association between a missense DCLRE1C variant and V-gene and J-gene trimming of TCR beta chains was found in a later genetic analysis and replicated in an independent cohort.

The cohort consisted of approximately 670 healthy bone marrow donors. At the time of sampling, all cohort members were nominally healthy, though unrecorded immune exposures were likely present. The donor tested CMV seronegative and was one of the 352 seronegative cohort members. Each donor provided a peripheral blood sample, and peripheral blood mononuclear cells were used for TCR beta sequencing. Genomic DNA extraction from the blood cell samples was performed with the Qiagen DNeasy Blood Extraction Kit. Preparation of the library involved the immunoSEQ multiplex PCR assay. The multiplex PCR relied on a mix of 60 forward primers for TCR Vbeta segments and 13 reverse primers for TCR Jbeta segments. Amplification of the CDR3 region of rearranged TCR beta genes was performed with a multiplex PCR assay on genomic DNA. The amplified TCR beta libraries were sequenced on the Illumina HiSeq System as 87-base-pair reads. The study's own analysis went as follows. A later analysis counted tens of millions of unique TCR beta chains across the 650 to 700 repertoires, and about 10 million of these chains were shared by at least two donors. Raw reads were error-corrected and collapsed into unique sequences by a nearest-neighbor algorithm in which closely related sequences were merged to remove PCR and sequencing errors. CDR3 sequences were aligned to IMGT reference sequences to assign V, D and J gene segments. Each retained sequence needed at least a six-nucleotide match to both a V gene segment and a J gene segment. Rearrangements were classified as productive when the CDR3 lacked stop codons and remained in frame with V and J, and all other rearrangements were classified as non-productive. CDR3 was defined according to IMGT convention as the region running from the second conserved V-encoded cysteine to the conserved J-encoded phenylalanine. In an earlier analysis of 500 to 650 of the donors, sequences lacking an unambiguous match to a single V gene segment were excluded. In an earlier analysis of approximately 550 of the donors, V segments were called functional above 56.7% productive rearrangements and were called segregating when the between-donor standard deviation exceeded 5%. A statistical classification framework was developed to diagnose cytomegalovirus status using the catalog of TCR beta chain sequences. In a later analysis, V and J genes were assigned by comparing TCR nucleotide sequences against IMGT/GENE-DB human TR gene sequences. In a later analysis, CDR3 sequences and most-parsimonious VDJ recombination scenarios were assigned using the TCRdist pipeline. A later analysis defined each TCR beta chain by its CDR3 amino acid sequence plus V-gene family, and excluded reads lacking a unique V-gene family. To address suspected cross-contamination and a sequencing artifact, a later analysis removed a few hundred highly shared, low-generation-probability nucleotide sequences. For each public chain, a later analysis derived a clonal expansion index from normalized ranks of inferred template counts within each repertoire. A later analysis computed generation probabilities with a VDJ recombination model fitted to out-of-frame rearrangements, and checked the results against IGoR. A later analysis scored TCR-TCR, TCR-HLA and TCR-CMV co-occurrence with hypergeometric tests, applying a repertoire-size bias correction to TCR pairs. False discovery rates were estimated in a later analysis by permuting HLA or CMV assignments 20 times. A later analysis grouped co-occurring TCRs with DBSCAN, adding TCRdist sequence similarity when clustering within HLA-allele-positive subsets. Co-occurrence clustering excluded repertoires with fewer than 30,000 or more than 120,000 public chains, plus five with anomalous nucleotide sharing. TCRdb mirrors the immuneACCESS table, restricted to in-frame sequences. Some clones are absent from its copies; in checked studies, under half trace to an unresolved V gene, and the reason for the others is unknown. V, J and clone size reflect that table, while D and trimming were determined from the DNA. In this sample the table shows roughly 140,000 clones, 70% to 90% of which occur a single time. The top ten clonotypes cover roughly 2.4% of the sample.

This TCR was sampled from a woman under 30 in good health and CMV-seronegative. Sample: PBMCs. The V and J genes are TRBV5-1 and TRBJ2-1, and TRBD1 may be the D gene, going by 5 matching bases. The sequence in DNA is TGCGCCAGCAGCTTCACAGGCCCCTACAATGAGCAGTTCTTC. Its coded protein is CASSFTGPYNEQFF.